This T cell receptor beta chain was documented in a study of regulatory T cells in long-lasting Graves disease. Time point in this sample: newly diagnosed GD, antithyroid drugs for less than 3 months. From RNA extracted from PBMCs, the TCR library was made. The diagnosis of Graves' disease used American Thyroid Association guidelines. Patients were enrolled at an endocrinology department in Xi'an, China. iRepertoire HTBI primers and Arm-PCR of CDR3 regions built TCR beta libraries. As originally analysed: Segment identification across samples yielded some 63 TRBV and roughly 14 TRBJ segments. TCRdb re-derived calls from the multiplex PCR reads in MiXCR, one entry per CDR3 protein. TCRdb, not the authors, supplied the V and J calls. The sample carries about 540,000 distinct CDR3 sequences, roughly 14% recorded once. In germline, CDR1 is SNHLY, CDR2 FYNNEI. The CDR3 extends over 15 amino acids. The trim removed 6 bases at V and 4 bases at J, leaving 9 bases unmatched.

These same data were also listed under a study on T cells in Graves' hyperthyroidism and ophthalmopathy. That work states: Most expanded thyroid clonotypes above 0.001 recurred in blood.

This TCR was sampled from a man aged 25-40 years with Graves disease. V is TRBV2 and J is TRBJ2-1; 7 bases agree with TRBD2. This material consisted of peripheral blood mononuclear cells (PBMCs), taken at new diagnosis, from a patient treated with antithyroid drugs. CDR3 nucleotide sequence: TGTGCCAGCAGAAGAGGGACTAAAGCTTACAATGAGCAGTTCTTC. Translating gives CASRRGTKAYNEQFF.